This T cell receptor beta chain came from a study of blood T cell repertoires in COVID-19. The overall study: Collection of acute and convalescent COVID-19 samples took place in the United States, Italy and Spain. PBMCs, B-cell-depleted T cells, or T cells were the source of the cDNA or gDNA that made up the material.

The CDR3 is made up of 17 amino acids. The junction had 10 bases not matched to a gene; V was cut back by 0 bases and J by 6 bases. Germline CDR1 is SGHTS and CDR2 is YDEGEE. Per the original data handling: Amplification of reference gene primers provided the estimated nucleated cell counts. Generated by immunoSEQ multiplex PCR, the TCRdb table keeps only in-frame clones and is missing some. V, J and clone size derive from that table, while D and trimming were established from the DNA sequence. The table includes about 170,000 clones, approximately 86% detected once. Sequencing was carried out using peripheral blood. The chain recombines TRBV5-8 with TRBJ2-3; 10 positions agree with TRBD1. The sequence was obtained from a man aged 55 to 69 who had recovered from COVID-19. The DNA for the CDR3 is TGTGCCAGCAGCTTGGTTGGGAGGACAGGGGGTGTGGATACGCAGTATTTT. Translation gives CASSLVGRTGGVDTQYF.